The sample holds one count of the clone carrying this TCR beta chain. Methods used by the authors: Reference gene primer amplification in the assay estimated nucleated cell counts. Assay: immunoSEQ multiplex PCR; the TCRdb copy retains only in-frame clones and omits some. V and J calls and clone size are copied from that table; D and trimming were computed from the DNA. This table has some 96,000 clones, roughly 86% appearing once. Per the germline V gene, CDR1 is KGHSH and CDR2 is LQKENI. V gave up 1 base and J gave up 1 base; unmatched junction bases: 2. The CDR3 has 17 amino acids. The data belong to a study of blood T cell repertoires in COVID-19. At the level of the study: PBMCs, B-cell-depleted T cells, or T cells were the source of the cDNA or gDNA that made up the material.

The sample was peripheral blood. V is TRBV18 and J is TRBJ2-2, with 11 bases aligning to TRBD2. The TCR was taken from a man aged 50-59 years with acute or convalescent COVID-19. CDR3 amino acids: CASSPQGLAGNTGELFF. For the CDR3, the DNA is TGTGCCAGCTCACCACAAGGACTAGCGGGGAACACCGGGGAGCTGTTTTTT.